The present TCR beta chain was sequenced within a study of radiotherapy plus CTLA-4 blockade in lung cancer. V dropped 0 bases and J dropped 8; count of bases not matched to a gene: 2. CDR1 MNHEY and CDR2 SVGAGI come from the germline V gene. The CDR3 is made up of 15 amino acids. Method: immunoSEQ multiplex PCR; TCRdb's copy keeps in-frame clones and lacks some. The sample records 50,000 to 65,000 clones, approximately 80% being singletons. The chain joins TRBV6-5 to TRBJ2-1; TRBD2 agrees at 12 bases. This clonotype was obtained from a human donor with non-small cell lung cancer who had a complete response to radiotherapy plus ipilimumab. Source: peripheral blood, taken from a patient treated with radiotherapy plus ipilimumab. DNA of the CDR3: TGTGCCAGCAGTTACTCTCTAGCGGGGGGGGATGAGCAGTTCTTC. Translating it yields CASSYSLAGGDEQFF.